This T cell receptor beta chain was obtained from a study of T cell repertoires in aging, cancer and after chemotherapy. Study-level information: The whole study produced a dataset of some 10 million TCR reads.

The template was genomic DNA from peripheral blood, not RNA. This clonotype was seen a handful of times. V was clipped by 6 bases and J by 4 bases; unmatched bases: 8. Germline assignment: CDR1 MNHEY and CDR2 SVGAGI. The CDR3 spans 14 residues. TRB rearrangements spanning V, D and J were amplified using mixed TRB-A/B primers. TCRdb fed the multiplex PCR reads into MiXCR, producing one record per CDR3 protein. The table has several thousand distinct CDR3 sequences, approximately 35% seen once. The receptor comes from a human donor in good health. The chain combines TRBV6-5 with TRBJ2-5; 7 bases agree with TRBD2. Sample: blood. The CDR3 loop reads CASSPGEGGETQYF. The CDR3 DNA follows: TGTGCCAGCAGCCCCGGGGAGGGAGGAGAGACCCAGTACTTC.